The present T cell receptor beta chain was sequenced within a study of CD8 T cells in ankylosing spondylitis. Study-wide results and caveats: As reported, disease-linked clones showed significant enrichment in matched ankylosing spondylitis synovial fluid. Certain motif variants had earlier appeared in reactive arthritis synovial fluid and blood. Peripheral blood held disease-linked clones only at relatively low frequency, and these were CD8+.

CDR3 length equals 15 residues. Germline CDR1 is LNHNV and CDR2 is YYDKDF (reference sequence). V lost 3 bases to trimming and J lost 4 bases, with 12 bases between them. This clonotype was recorded at least ten times. The antigen is undetermined. Libraries of TCR beta came from quantitative 5'-RACE with molecular barcodes. TCRdb processed the 5' RACE reads anew with MiXCR; each CDR3 protein has one entry. Here the sample spans 250,000 to 400,000 distinct CDR3 sequences, roughly 12% being singletons. Sequencing input: blood, either unsorted or a sorted T cell fraction (not recorded which). The rearrangement joins TRBV15 to TRBJ1-4; a possible D gene is TRBD1 (5 bases). The TCR comes from a female donor with ankylosing spondylitis or in good health (not recorded which). CDR3 sequence: CATSSTGTLNEKLFF. The CDR3 DNA sequence: TGTGCCACCAGCAGCACCGGGACCCTTAATGAAAAACTGTTTTTT.